This TCR beta chain came from a study of T-cell memory formation after mild COVID-19. Study in general: TCR clusters largely stayed donor specific. Broader study findings: Clones from the second wave (peaking day 37) had unconfirmed SARS-CoV-2 specificity.

This clonotype was seen repeatedly, ten times or more. The antigen is undetermined. The V segment lost 1 base and the J segment 4 bases; nucleotides outside the gene matches: 6. The CDR3 is 16 residues long. Germline assignment: CDR1 LGHNA and CDR2 YNFKEQ. MiXCR, applied by TCRdb to the 5' RACE reads, yields one record per CDR3 protein. The data contain some 120,000 distinct CDR3 sequences, approximately 6.2% of them singletons. J is TRBJ1-4 and V is TRBV4-2; 7 bases are a match to TRBD1. The material sequenced was PBMCs or a T cell subset sorted from them (not recorded which). The sequence was obtained from an adult woman who had mild COVID-19 (a few samples of this study predate the infection). Cell type and time point are not known. In DNA form, the CDR3 reads TGTGCCAGCAGCCAAGCCGCACAGGGGAATAATGAAAAACTGTTTTTT. It codes for CASSQAAQGNNEKLFF.